Below are 25 T cell receptor beta chains sequenced from a single sample in a study of cytomegalovirus exposure and HLA in healthy donors. The PCR was carried out with 60 Vbeta primers and 13 Jbeta primers. TCRdb's copy holds only in-frame clones and misses some; the assay was immunoSEQ multiplex PCR. The sample includes 75,000 to 100,000 clones, about two thirds seen only once; the top ten take 0.95% to 1.5%. The sequenced sample was PBMCs. The receptors stem from a female donor in good health and CMV-seronegative.

The V and J genes are TRBV10-1 and TRBJ1-5; weak D call: TRBD1 (5 bases). CDR3 length: 19 residues. Germline V lookup: CDR1 WNHNN, CDR2 SYGVQD (reference sequence). V shed 8 bases and J shed 0 bases, with 26 bases lying between them. CDR3 in amino acids: CASPGHLVKIPHSNQPQHF. The DNA of the CDR3 is TGCGCCAGCCCCGGACATTTGGTGAAGATACCCCATAGCAATCAGCCCCAGCATTTT.

V usage is TRBV5-1 and J usage is TRBJ1-1; 7 positions agree with TRBD1. This CDR3 contains 13 residues. V dropped 4 bases and J dropped 4; count of bases not matched to a gene: 4. Germline CDR1 is SGHRS and CDR2 is YFSETQ. The CDR3 nucleotides are TGCGCCAGCAGCGCAACAGGGGCCACTGAAGCTTTCTTT. It is translated as CASSATGATEAFF. Together with reference TRBV5-1 and TRBJ1-1, the CDR3 gives the full variable domain: KAGVTQTPRYLIKTRGQQVTLSCSPISGHRSVSWYQQTPGQGLQFLFEYFSETQRNKGNFPGRFSGRQFSNSRSEMNVSTLELGDSALYLCASSATGATEAFFGQGTRLTVV.

The chain links TRBV4-1 to TRBJ1-3, with D possibly matching TRBD1 (6 bases). With 0 bases removed from V and 4 bases from J, the gap between germline ends came to 10 bases. The CDR3 totals 15 residues. Germline loops: CDR1 MGHRA, CDR2 YSYEKL. CDR3 amino acids: CASSQDRGSGNTIYF. DNA for the CDR3: TGCGCCAGCAGCCAAGACAGGGGTTCCGGAAACACCATATATTTT.

This clone has just a few counts. The rearrangement joins TRBV5-6 to TRBJ1-3; D possibly corresponds to TRBD1 (5 bases). The CDR3 is 13 amino acids. The germline gives CDR1 SGHDT, CDR2 YYEEEE. The V end was cut by 4 bases, the J end by 8 bases, with 13 bases between. As DNA, the CDR3 is TGTGCCAGCAGCGACCCCGGGGGTTACACCATATATTTT. The encoded protein is CASSDPGGYTIYF.

This clone came up a few times. J is TRBJ2-5 and V is TRBV29-1; 8 nucleotides match TRBD2. The CDR3 loop spans 14 amino acids. With V trimmed by 0 bases and J by 4 bases, 4 bases remained unmatched. Germline CDR1 and CDR2: SQVTM and ANQGSEA. CDR3 sequence reads: CSVEDERGPETQYF. The CDR3 coding sequence is TGCAGCGTTGAAGACGAGCGGGGGCCAGAGACCCAGTACTTC. Full variable domain (missing parts from reference TRBV29-1 and TRBJ2-5): SAVISQKPSRDICQRGTSLTIQCQVDSQVTMMFWYRQQPGQSLTLIATANQGSEATYESGFVIDKFPISRPNLTFSTLTVSNMSPEDSSIYLCSVEDERGPETQYFGPGTRLLVL.

The J gene is TRBJ2-3, the V gene TRBV10-3; D is perhaps TRBD1 (5 bases). The germline V and J ends were trimmed by 6 bases and 1 base, with 8 bases remaining between them. CDR1 is ENHRY and CDR2 is SYGVKD in the germline V gene. This CDR3 spans 13 amino acids. This chain's CDR3 is CAIRTDGTDTQYF. The CDR3 coding sequence is TGTGCCATCAGGACAGACGGCACAGATACGCAGTATTTT.

This sequence joins TRBV4-3 and TRBJ2-3; TRBD1 matches at 11 bases. This CDR3 is 17 amino acids long. The germline V gene encodes CDR1 LGHNA and CDR2 YSLEER. Unmatched junction bases numbered 8, after V lost 3 bases and J lost 3 bases. CDR3 bases: TGCGCCAGCAGCCACGAGGACAGGGGGCGGGTAACAGATACGCAGTATTTT. Its translation: CASSHEDRGRVTDTQYF.

The chain combines TRBV5-3 with TRBJ1-2, with 7 bases matching TRBD1. TRBV5-3 is an open reading frame whose function is uncertain. The CDR3 covers 18 residues. With V trimmed by 4 bases and J by 4 bases, 19 bases remained unmatched. The CDR3 region is CARSVTGTVLFRSYGYTF. The CDR3 bases are TGTGCCAGAAGCGTAACCGGGACAGTATTATTTAGATCCTATGGCTACACCTTC.

The chain uses TRBV7-9 and TRBJ2-7, with D uncertain. The germline V gene encodes CDR1 SEHNR and CDR2 FQNEAQ (reference sequence). The CDR3 sequence is 18 residues long. V was pared by 3 bases and J by 3 bases, with 24 bases between. CDR3 residues: CASSFGPRPLRVSYEQYF. CDR3 nucleotides: TGTGCCAGCAGCTTCGGCCCACGGCCCTTACGGGTCAGCTACGAGCAGTACTTC.

The table lists this clone with a few counts. V gene TRBV30 combines with J gene TRBJ1-1, with 9 bases aligning to TRBD1. This CDR3 spans 12 amino acids. V lost 4 bases to trimming and J lost 6 bases; unmatched junction nucleotides: 3. Per the germline V gene, CDR1 is GTSNPN and CDR2 is SVGIG (reference sequence). The CDR3 DNA reads TGTGCCTGGAAAAACAGGGGGCCTGAAGCTTTCTTT. It codes for CAWKNRGPEAFF.

This clone has just a few counts. The rearrangement joins TRBV5-6 to TRBJ2-1; TRBD2 matches 8 bases. The V gene's germline CDR1 is SGHDT and CDR2 YYEEEE. CDR3 length: 16 amino acids. Trimming cost V 1 base and J 3 bases; bases outside gene matches: 6. DNA of the CDR3: TGTGCCAGCAGCTTGAGCGGGGGCCTCTTCTACAATGAGCAGTTCTTC. Protein: CASSLSGGLFYNEQFF.

The sample holds a few counts of this clone. The rearrangement links TRBV18 to TRBJ1-2; a possible D gene is TRBD1 (5 bases). Trimming took off 3 bases at V and 7 bases at J, with 21 bases between the two ends. This CDR3 has 16 residues. Per the germline V gene, CDR1 is KGHSH and CDR2 is LQKENI. Written as DNA, the CDR3 is TGTGCCAGCTCACCCCCGACGTCGCAGGGCAGGAGTGGCTACACCTTC. Protein sequence: CASSPPTSQGRSGYTF.

This clone was observed a handful of times. The rearrangement joins TRBV5-5 to TRBJ1-1; possible D gene TRBD1, 5 bases. V lost 4 bases and J 5 bases, leaving 15 bases between the germline ends. This CDR3 is 14 amino acids long. The germline V gene encodes CDR1 SGHKS and CDR2 YYEKEE (reference sequence). The CDR3 is CASSQLLDSTEAFF. Here the CDR3 DNA reads TGTGCCAGCAGCCAACTATTAGACAGTACTGAAGCTTTCTTT.

The chain has TRBV30 and TRBJ2-1, with TRBD2 identical over 12 bases. CDR3 size: 16 residues. Germline V gene lookup returns CDR1 GTSNPN and CDR2 SVGIG (reference sequence). V was clipped by 3 bases and J by 2 bases; unmatched bases: 5. CDR3 coding DNA: TGTGCCTGGAGCCGAGGACTAGCGGGAACCTACAATGAGCAGTTCTTC. It yields the protein CAWSRGLAGTYNEQFF.

The DNA of the CDR3 is TGTGCCAGCAGCTTAGGACAGCTGTCGGCCGCCCAGCATTTT. Its protein product is CASSLGQLSAAQHF. The genes are TRBV7-8 and TRBJ1-5; a possible D gene is TRBD1 (5 bases). The germline V and J ends were trimmed by 1 base and 11 bases, with 15 bases remaining between them. Germline V CDR1 and CDR2: SGHVS, FQNEAQ. The CDR3 runs 14 residues.

The V gene is TRBV28, the J gene TRBJ1-1; D is ambiguous. CDR3 length equals 15 residues. Trimming stripped 6 bases from V and 5 bases from J, with 19 bases between. From germline, CDR1 is MDHEN and CDR2 SYDVKM. The CDR3 DNA follows: TGTGCCAGCAGAACCGGAGCAGCCTTTCGGACTGAAGCTTTCTTT. Protein: CASRTGAAFRTEAFF.

The V and J genes are TRBV28 and TRBJ1-4; 8 bases match TRBD1. There are 12 residues in the CDR3. The ends lost 6 bases at V and 8 bases at J; junction bases unmatched: 2. Germline-derived CDR1 and CDR2 are MDHEN and SYDVKM. The CDR3 here is CASSRTGEKLFF. CDR3 nucleotide sequence: TGTGCCAGCAGCCGGACAGGGGAAAAACTGTTTTTT.

V is TRBV9 and J is TRBJ1-2, with TRBD1 matching 9 bases. Germline V gene data show CDR1 as SGDLS and CDR2 as YYNGEE. V lost 4 bases and J lost 8; bases outside the gene matches: 18. The CDR3 spans 17 residues. The CDR3 nucleotides read TGTGCCAGCAGCACTTCCCCTGGGGACAGGGTCGTGGCGGGCTACACCTTC. Its protein product is CASSTSPGDRVVAGYTF.

This clone was detected a few times. The chain couples TRBV5-8 to TRBJ2-5, with 8 bases that match TRBD1. Germline CDR1 reads SGHTS; CDR2 reads YDEGEE. CDR3 size: 13 residues. The V and J ends lost 4 bases and 1 base, in that order; junction bases with no gene match: 0. The CDR3 loop is CASSQGAQETQYF. CDR3 nucleotide sequence: TGTGCCAGCAGCCAGGGGGCCCAAGAGACCCAGTACTTC.

V and J are TRBV6-6 and TRBJ2-2; D may be TRBD1 (6 bases). In germline, CDR1 is MNHNY, CDR2 SVGAGI (reference sequence). V shed 5 bases and J shed 7 bases, with 20 bases lying between them. The CDR3 is made up of 16 amino acids. The CDR3 region has the DNA TGTGCCAGCAGTACCGGGGAGACAGGTTCGGGCGGGGAGCTGTTTTTT. Translation gives CASSTGETGSGGELFF.

The chain recombines TRBV27 with TRBJ1-6; D not resolved. Trimming pared 5 bases from V and 6 bases from J, leaving 8 bases between. The CDR3 loop spans 13 amino acids. The germline CDR1 and CDR2 sequences are MNHEY and SMNVEV (reference sequence). CDR3 amino acids: CASSTVRNSPLHF. In nucleotides, the CDR3 is TGTGCCAGCAGTACAGTGCGTAATTCACCCCTCCACTTT.

This clone was observed a single time. The rearrangement uses TRBV6-6 and TRBJ1-3; TRBD1 agrees at 10 bases. V lost 8 bases to trimming and J lost 4 bases; unmatched junction nucleotides: 2. Germline V lookup: CDR1 MNHNY, CDR2 SVGAGI (reference sequence). The CDR3 extends over 13 amino acids. The CDR3 sequence: CASADRGGNTIYF. CDR3 coding DNA: TGTGCCAGCGCGGACAGGGGGGGAAACACCATATATTTT.

The chain couples TRBV5-1 to TRBJ2-7; 10 nucleotides match TRBD2. V lost 0 bases to trimming and J lost 3 bases; unmatched junction nucleotides: 3. This CDR3 spans 15 amino acids. The germline CDR1 and CDR2 sequences are SGHRS and YFSETQ. CDR3 DNA: TGCGCCAGCAGCTTGGACACTAGCGGGGTCTACGAGCAGTACTTC. Its protein product is CASSLDTSGVYEQYF.

V gene TRBV29-1 combines with J gene TRBJ2-7; possible D gene TRBD2, 5 bases. Germline assignment: CDR1 SQVTM and CDR2 ANQGSEA. Trimming took 6 bases from V and 6 from J, leaving 21 bases between them. The CDR3 is 14 amino acids. The CDR3 region is CSVVTPGNNLEQYF. The CDR3 DNA is TGCAGCGTGGTAACGCCCGGGAATAATCTCGAGCAGTACTTC.

The rearrangement links TRBV29-1 to TRBJ2-2; 8 positions match TRBD1. Germline CDR1 and CDR2: SQVTM and ANQGSEA. Germline trimming cut 4 bases from V and 1 base from J; bases unmatched to any gene: 8. The CDR3 loop spans 16 amino acids. DNA of the CDR3: TGCAGCGTTGCCCAGGGGGCGGGAAGGAACACCGGGGAGCTGTTTTTT. Protein: CSVAQGAGRNTGELFF.